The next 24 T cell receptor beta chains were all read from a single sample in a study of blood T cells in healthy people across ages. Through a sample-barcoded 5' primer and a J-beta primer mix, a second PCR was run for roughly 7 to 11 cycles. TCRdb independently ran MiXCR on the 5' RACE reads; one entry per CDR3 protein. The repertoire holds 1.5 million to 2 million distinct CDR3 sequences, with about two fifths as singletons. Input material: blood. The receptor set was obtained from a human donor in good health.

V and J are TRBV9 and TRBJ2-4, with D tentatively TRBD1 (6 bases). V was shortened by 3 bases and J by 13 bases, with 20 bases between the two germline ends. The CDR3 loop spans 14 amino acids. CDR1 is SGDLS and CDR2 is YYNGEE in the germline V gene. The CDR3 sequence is CASSAPGHYYGQYF. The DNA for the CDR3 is TGTGCCAGCAGCGCACCGGGACATTACTACGGGCAGTACTTC.

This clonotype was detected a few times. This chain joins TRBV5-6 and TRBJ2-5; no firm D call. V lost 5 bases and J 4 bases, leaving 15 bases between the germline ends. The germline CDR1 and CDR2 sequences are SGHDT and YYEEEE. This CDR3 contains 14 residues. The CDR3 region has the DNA TGTGCCAGCAGTCGTCGGTGGGTCTTAGAGACCCAGTACTTC. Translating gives CASSRRWVLETQYF.

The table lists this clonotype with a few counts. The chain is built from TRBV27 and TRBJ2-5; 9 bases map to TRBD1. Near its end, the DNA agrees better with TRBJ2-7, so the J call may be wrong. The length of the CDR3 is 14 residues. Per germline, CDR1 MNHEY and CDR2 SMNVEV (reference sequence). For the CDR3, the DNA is TGTGCCAGCGGGGGAGGGACAGGGTACCTCGAGCAGTACTTC. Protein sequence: CASGGGTGYLEQYF.

Here the CDR3 reads CASSSPRRTVPYNEQFF. As DNA, the CDR3 is TGTGCCAGCAGCTCCCCCCGTCGGACGGTACCGTACAATGAGCAGTTCTTC. The chain employs TRBV5-5 and TRBJ2-1; D unclear. Trimming took off 3 bases at V and 4 bases at J, with 20 bases between the two ends. The germline gives CDR1 SGHKS, CDR2 YYEKEE (reference sequence). The CDR3 loop spans 17 amino acids.

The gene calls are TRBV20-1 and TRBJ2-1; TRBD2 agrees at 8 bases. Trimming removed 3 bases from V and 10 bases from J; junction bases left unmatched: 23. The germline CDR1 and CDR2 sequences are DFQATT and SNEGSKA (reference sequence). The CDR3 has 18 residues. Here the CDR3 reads CSASPWGGGIPDTEEQFF. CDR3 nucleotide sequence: TGCAGTGCTAGTCCCTGGGGCGGGGGGATCCCAGATACAGAAGAGCAGTTCTTC.

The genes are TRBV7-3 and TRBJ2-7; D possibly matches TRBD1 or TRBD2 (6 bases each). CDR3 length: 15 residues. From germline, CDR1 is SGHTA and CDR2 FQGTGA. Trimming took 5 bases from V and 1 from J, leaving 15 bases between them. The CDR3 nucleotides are TGTGCCAGCAGCCAGAACGGGGGCCCTTCCTACGAGCAGTACTTC. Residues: CASSQNGGPSYEQYF.

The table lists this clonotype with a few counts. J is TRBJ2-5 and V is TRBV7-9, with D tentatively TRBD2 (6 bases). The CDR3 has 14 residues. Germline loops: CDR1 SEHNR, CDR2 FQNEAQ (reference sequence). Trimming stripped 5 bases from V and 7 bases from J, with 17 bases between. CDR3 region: CASSPLATEGTQYF. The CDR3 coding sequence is TGTGCCAGCAGCCCTCTAGCGACCGAGGGGACCCAGTACTTC. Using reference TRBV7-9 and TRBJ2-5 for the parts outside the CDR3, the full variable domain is DTGVSQNPRHKITKRGQNVTFRCDPISEHNRLYWYRQTLGQGPEFLTYFQNEAQLEKSRLLSDRFSAERPKGSFSTLEIQRTEQGDSAMYLCASSPLATEGTQYFGPGTRLLVL.

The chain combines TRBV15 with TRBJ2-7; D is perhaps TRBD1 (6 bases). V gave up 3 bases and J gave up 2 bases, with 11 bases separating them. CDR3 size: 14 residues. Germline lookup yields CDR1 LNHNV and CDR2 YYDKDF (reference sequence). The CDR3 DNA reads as TGTGCCACCAGCAGGGACAGTGTGACCTACGAGCAGTACTTC. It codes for CATSRDSVTYEQYF.

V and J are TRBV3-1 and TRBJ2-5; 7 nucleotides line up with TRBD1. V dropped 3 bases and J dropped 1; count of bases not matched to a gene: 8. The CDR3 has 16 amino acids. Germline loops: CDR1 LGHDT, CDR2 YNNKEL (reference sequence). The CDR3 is CASSHPRDSFQETQYF. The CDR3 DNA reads TGTGCCAGCAGCCATCCCCGGGACAGCTTCCAAGAGACCCAGTACTTC.

The CDR3 sequence is CASSGGPHPFYNEQFF. CDR3 bases: TGTGCCAGCAGCGGGGGGCCCCATCCTTTCTACAATGAGCAGTTCTTC. This rearrangement joins TRBV9 to TRBJ2-1; the D gene is possibly TRBD1 (6 bases). Deletions cut 3 bases from V and 3 bases from J, with 16 bases between. The germline gives CDR1 SGDLS, CDR2 YYNGEE. This CDR3 is built from 16 residues.

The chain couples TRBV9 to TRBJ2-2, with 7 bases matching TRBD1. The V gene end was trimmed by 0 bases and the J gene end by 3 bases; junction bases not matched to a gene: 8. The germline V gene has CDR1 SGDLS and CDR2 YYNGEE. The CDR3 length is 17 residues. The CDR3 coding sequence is TGTGCCAGCAGCGTAGAGAGTGACAGGGCCTACACCGGGGAGCTGTTTTTT. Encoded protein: CASSVESDRAYTGELFF. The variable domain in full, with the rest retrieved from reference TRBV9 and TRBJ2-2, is DSGVTQTPKHLITATGQRVTLRCSPRSGDLSVYWYQQSLDQGLQFLIQYYNGEERAKGNILERFSAQQFPDLHSELNLSSLELGDSALYFCASSVESDRAYTGELFFGEGSRLTVL.

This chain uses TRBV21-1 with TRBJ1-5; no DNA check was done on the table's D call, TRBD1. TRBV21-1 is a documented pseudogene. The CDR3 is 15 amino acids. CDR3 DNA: TGTGCCAGCAGCAAGGGGGGACAGCACAATCAGCCCCAGCATTTT. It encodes CASSKGGQHNQPQHF.

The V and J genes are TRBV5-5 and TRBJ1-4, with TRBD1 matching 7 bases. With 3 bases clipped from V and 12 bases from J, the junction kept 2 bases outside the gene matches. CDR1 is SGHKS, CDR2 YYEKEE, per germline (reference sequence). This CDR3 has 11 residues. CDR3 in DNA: TGTGCCAGCAGCTCCGGGACAGAACTGTTTTTT. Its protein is CASSSGTELFF.

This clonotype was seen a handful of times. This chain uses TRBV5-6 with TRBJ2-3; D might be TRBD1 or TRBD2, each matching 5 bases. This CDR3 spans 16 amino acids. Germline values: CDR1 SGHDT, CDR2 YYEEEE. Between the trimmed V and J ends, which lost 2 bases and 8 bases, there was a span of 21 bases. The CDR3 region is CASSFPHVVAGGTQYF. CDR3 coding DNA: TGTGCCAGCAGCTTCCCACATGTTGTGGCTGGGGGTACGCAGTATTTT. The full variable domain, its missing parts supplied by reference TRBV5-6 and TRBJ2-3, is DAGVTQSPTHLIKTRGQQVTLRCSPKSGHDTVSWYQQALGQGPQFIFQYYEEEERQRGNFPDRFSGHQFPNYSSELNVNALLLGDSALYLCASSFPHVVAGGTQYFGPGTRLTVL.

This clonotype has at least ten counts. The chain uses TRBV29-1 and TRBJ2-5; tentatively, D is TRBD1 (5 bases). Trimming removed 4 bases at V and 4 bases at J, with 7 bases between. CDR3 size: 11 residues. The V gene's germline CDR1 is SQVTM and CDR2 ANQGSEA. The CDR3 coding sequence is TGCAGCGTTGTTGACAGAGAGACCCAGTACTTC. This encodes CSVVDRETQYF. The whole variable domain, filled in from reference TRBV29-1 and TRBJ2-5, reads SAVISQKPSRDICQRGTSLTIQCQVDSQVTMMFWYRQQPGQSLTLIATANQGSEATYESGFVIDKFPISRPNLTFSTLTVSNMSPEDSSIYLCSVVDRETQYFGPGTRLLVL.

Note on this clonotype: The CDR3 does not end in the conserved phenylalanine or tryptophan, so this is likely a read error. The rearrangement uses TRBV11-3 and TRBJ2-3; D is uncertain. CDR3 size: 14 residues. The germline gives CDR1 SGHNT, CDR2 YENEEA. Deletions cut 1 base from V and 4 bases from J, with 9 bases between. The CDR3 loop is CASSLGSPPDTQYC. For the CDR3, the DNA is TGTGCCAGCAGCTTAGGGTCCCCCCCAGATACGCAGTATTGT.

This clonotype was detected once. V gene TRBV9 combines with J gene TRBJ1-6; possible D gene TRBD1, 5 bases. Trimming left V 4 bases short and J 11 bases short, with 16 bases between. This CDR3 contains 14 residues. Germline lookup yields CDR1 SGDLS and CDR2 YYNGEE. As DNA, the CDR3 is TGTGCCAGCAGCAAAACGGGGGAGGGTCCACCCCTCCACTTT. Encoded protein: CASSKTGEGPPLHF.

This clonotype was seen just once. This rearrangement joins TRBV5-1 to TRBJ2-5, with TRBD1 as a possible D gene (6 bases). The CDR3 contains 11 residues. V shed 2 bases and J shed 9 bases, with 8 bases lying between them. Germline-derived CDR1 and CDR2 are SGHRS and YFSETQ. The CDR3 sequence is CASSFPGAQYF. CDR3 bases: TGCGCCAGCAGCTTTCCAGGGGCCCAGTACTTC.

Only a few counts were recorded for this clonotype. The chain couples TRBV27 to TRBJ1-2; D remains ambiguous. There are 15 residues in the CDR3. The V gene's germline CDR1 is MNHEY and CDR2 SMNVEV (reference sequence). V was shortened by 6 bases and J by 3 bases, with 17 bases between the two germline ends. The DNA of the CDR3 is TGTGCCAGCAGGAATCTCGGGAGTAGGGACTATGGCTACACCTTC. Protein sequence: CASRNLGSRDYGYTF.

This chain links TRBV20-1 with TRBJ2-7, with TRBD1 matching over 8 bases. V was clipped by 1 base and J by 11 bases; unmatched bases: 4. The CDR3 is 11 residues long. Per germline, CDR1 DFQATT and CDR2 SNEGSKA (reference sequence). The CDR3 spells CSARGPGQEYF. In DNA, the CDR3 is TGCAGTGCTAGAGGACCGGGACAGGAGTACTTC.

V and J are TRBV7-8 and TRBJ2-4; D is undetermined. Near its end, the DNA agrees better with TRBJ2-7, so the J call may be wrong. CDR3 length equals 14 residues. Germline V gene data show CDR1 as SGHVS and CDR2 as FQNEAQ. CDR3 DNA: TGTGCCAGCAGCTCTCAGGACGGTGTCTACGAGCAGTACTTC. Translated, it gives CASSSQDGVYEQYF.

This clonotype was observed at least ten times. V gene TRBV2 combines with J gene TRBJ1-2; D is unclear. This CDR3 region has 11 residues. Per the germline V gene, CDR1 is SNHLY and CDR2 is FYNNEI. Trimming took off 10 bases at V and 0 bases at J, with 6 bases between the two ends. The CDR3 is CANSANYGYTF. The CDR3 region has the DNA TGTGCCAATTCAGCTAACTATGGCTACACCTTC.

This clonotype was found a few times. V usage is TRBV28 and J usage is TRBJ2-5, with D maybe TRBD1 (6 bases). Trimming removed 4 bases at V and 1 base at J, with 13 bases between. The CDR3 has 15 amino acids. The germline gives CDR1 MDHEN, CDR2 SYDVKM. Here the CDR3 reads CASSSPRTVQETQYF. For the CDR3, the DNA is TGTGCCAGCAGTTCACCGCGGACAGTCCAAGAGACCCAGTACTTC.

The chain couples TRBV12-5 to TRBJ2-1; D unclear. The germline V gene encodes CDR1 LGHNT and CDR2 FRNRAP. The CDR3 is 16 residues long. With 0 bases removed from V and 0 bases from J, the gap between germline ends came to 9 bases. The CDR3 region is CASGLVLTASYNEQFF. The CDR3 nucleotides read TGTGCTAGTGGTTTGGTACTCACCGCCTCCTACAATGAGCAGTTCTTC.